One and the same sample provided the 32 T cell receptor beta chains below, sequenced in a study of cytomegalovirus exposure and HLA in healthy donors (dated by TCRdb to 2015 to 2018). Libraries were prepared through the immunoSEQ multiplex PCR assay. For the multiplex PCR, a mixture combining 60 forward primers for TCR Vbeta segments and 13 reverse primers for TCR Jbeta segments was used. The clones in this table, taken by TCRdb from immuneACCESS, are in-frame only. Not every clone is retained; where verified, under half of the shortfall comes from an unresolved V gene, and the cause of the rest is unknown. Here the sample has around 130,000 clones; 80% to 85% occur a single time. The ten largest clones take up 2% to 2.5% of the sample. Sequencing was carried out using PBMCs. These receptors were collected from a woman between 40 and 50 years old in good health and CMV-seronegative.

The rearrangement joins TRBV7-2 to TRBJ2-3, with D possibly matching TRBD1 (5 bases). The CDR3 totals 14 residues. The ends were cut back, 2 bases at V and 4 bases at J, with 10 bases in the middle. Germline V gives CDR1 SGHTA, CDR2 FQGNSA. CDR3 in amino acids: CASSLFQGADTQYF. The CDR3 DNA sequence: TGTGCCAGCAGCTTATTCCAGGGTGCAGATACGCAGTATTTT. The entire variable domain, with the rest obtained from reference TRBV7-2 and TRBJ2-3, is as follows: GAGVSQSPSNKVTEKGKDVELRCDPISGHTALYWYRQSLGQGLEFLIYFQGNSAPDKSGLPSDRFSAERTGGSVSTLTIQRTQQEDSAVYLCASSLFQGADTQYFGPGTRLTVL.

The chain is built from TRBV2 and TRBJ2-1; tentatively, D is TRBD1 (6 bases). Germline-derived CDR1 and CDR2 are SNHLY and FYNNEI. This CDR3 is 15 amino acids long. The V gene lost 4 bases and the J gene lost 4 bases, with 14 bases spanning the gap. The CDR3 DNA follows: TGTGCCAGCAGTGTACAGGGCCTTGTTTACAATGAGCAGTTCTTC. Protein product: CASSVQGLVYNEQFF.

The chain couples TRBV11-2 to TRBJ2-5; weak D call: TRBD1 (6 bases). Gene TRBJ2-7 matches the end of the DNA better, so the J call may be wrong. Looked up from germline, CDR1 is SGHAT and CDR2 is FQNNGV. CDR3 length equals 13 residues. This chain's CDR3 is CASSTGTIYEQYF. The CDR3, as DNA: TGTGCCAGCAGCACAGGGACCATCTACGAGCAGTACTTC.

This sequence joins TRBV7-8 and TRBJ2-3; 9 bases line up with TRBD2. This CDR3 contains 16 residues. V gave up 4 bases and J gave up 2 bases; unmatched junction bases: 7. CDR1 and CDR2 from the germline V gene are SGHVS and FQNEAQ. CDR3 coding DNA: TGTGCCAGCAGCTCCCCCCTAGCGGGATACACAGATACGCAGTATTTT. Its translation is CASSSPLAGYTDTQYF.

V usage is TRBV4-2 and J usage is TRBJ2-1; tentative D call: TRBD1 (5 bases). Trimming shortened V by 5 bases and J by 8 bases, and 16 bases separated the two germline ends. The CDR3 covers 14 residues. Per the germline V gene, CDR1 is LGHNA and CDR2 is YNFKEQ. The CDR3 sequence: CASSEVGRADEQFF. For the CDR3, the DNA is TGTGCCAGCAGCGAAGTCGGCAGGGCGGATGAGCAGTTCTTC.

V and J are TRBV5-5 and TRBJ1-4; 7 bases are shared with TRBD1. V shed 3 bases, J shed 4 bases, and the junction held 6 bases outside the gene matches. CDR3 length: 15 residues. The V gene's germline CDR1 is SGHKS and CDR2 YYEKEE (reference sequence). The CDR3 bases are TGTGCCAGCAGCTGGCCCGGGACAGATAATGAAAAACTGTTTTTT. Protein sequence: CASSWPGTDNEKLFF.

This clone was counted a single time. This sequence joins TRBV19 and TRBJ2-7, with TRBD1 matching 7 bases. CDR1 and CDR2 from the germline V gene are LNHDA and SQIVND (reference sequence). This CDR3 has 14 amino acids. V lost 8 bases to trimming and J lost 7 bases; unmatched junction nucleotides: 14. The CDR3 loop is CASGPRTGPLEQYF. The CDR3 region has the DNA TGTGCCAGTGGTCCCCGGACAGGACCCCTGGAGCAGTACTTC.

This chain joins TRBV5-4 and TRBJ2-7; no definite D call. Looked up from germline, CDR1 is SGHNT and CDR2 is YYREEE (reference sequence). The CDR3 has 14 residues. Trimming shortened V by 0 bases and J by 4 bases, and 11 bases separated the two germline ends. The CDR3 protein is CASSLAGPGYEQYF. For the CDR3, the DNA is TGTGCCAGCAGCTTGGCAGGTCCCGGATACGAGCAGTACTTC.

Turning to this clone: The sample has other DNA sequences that encode this CDR3 too. This chain joins TRBV29-1 and TRBJ2-3, with 11 bases lining up with TRBD2. Trimming removed 0 bases from V and 4 bases from J; junction bases left unmatched: 9. This CDR3 has 17 residues. Germline-derived CDR1 and CDR2 are SQVTM and ANQGSEA. DNA of the CDR3: TGCAGCGTTGAAGATCTACCCCTAGCGGGGGGCTCAGATACGCAGTATTTT. This gives the protein CSVEDLPLAGGSDTQYF.

V and J are TRBV13 and TRBJ1-4; TRBD1 matches 7 bases. The V gene's germline CDR1 is PRHDT and CDR2 FYEKMQ (reference sequence). J was trimmed by 2 bases and V by 5 bases; bases with no gene match: 14. This CDR3 has 18 residues. DNA for the CDR3: TGTGCCAGCAGCCACGCAGGGGGGACTAGCGGGACTAATGAAAAACTGTTTTTT. Encoded protein: CASSHAGGTSGTNEKLFF. The variable domain in full, with the rest retrieved from reference TRBV13 and TRBJ1-4, is AAGVIQSPRHLIKEKRETATLKCYPIPRHDTVYWYQQGPGQDPQFLISFYEKMQSDKGSIPDRFSAQQFSDYHSELNMSSLELGDSALYFCASSHAGGTSGTNEKLFFGSGTQLSVL.

The J gene is TRBJ1-1, the V gene TRBV5-4, with TRBD1 identical over 10 bases. The junction had 2 bases not matched to a gene; V was cut back by 4 bases and J by 2 bases. The V gene's germline CDR1 is SGHNT and CDR2 YYREEE (reference sequence). This CDR3 comprises 14 residues. CDR3 nucleotide sequence: TGTGCCAGCAGCGTGACAGGGGGCAACACTGAAGCTTTCTTT. Amino acids: CASSVTGGNTEAFF. The entire variable domain, with the rest obtained from reference TRBV5-4 and TRBJ1-1, is as follows: ETGVTQSPTHLIKTRGQQVTLRCSSQSGHNTVSWYQQALGQGPQFIFQYYREEENGRGNFPPRFSGLQFPNYSSELNVNALELDDSALYLCASSVTGGNTEAFFGQGTRLTVV.

CDR3 nucleotides: TGTGCCAGCAGCTTAGAACGTAGCGGGGGGTACGAGCAGTACTTC. Protein product: CASSLERSGGYEQYF. V usage is TRBV11-2 and J usage is TRBJ2-7; 10 bases map to TRBD2. Germline trimming cut 0 bases from V and 4 bases from J; bases unmatched to any gene: 3. This CDR3 is 15 amino acids long. Germline V CDR1 and CDR2: SGHAT, FQNNGV.

The chain is built from TRBV10-1 and TRBJ2-3; TRBD2 matches at 9 bases. The V and J ends lost 3 bases and 3 bases, in that order; junction bases with no gene match: 4. The CDR3 runs to 15 residues. Looked up from germline, CDR1 is WNHNN and CDR2 is SYGVQD (reference sequence). CDR3 nucleotides: TGCGCCAGCAGTGACCCGGGACTAGCAACAGATACGCAGTATTTT. Its protein is CASSDPGLATDTQYF.

As to this clone: A junction boundary mismatches the germline segment, possibly from a read error. The CDR3 DNA follows: TGTTCCAGCAGCTTAGGGACAGGGGACCAAGAGACCCAGTACTTC. It specifies CSSSLGTGDQETQYF. V is TRBV7-9 and J is TRBJ2-5; TRBD1 matches at 10 bases. Germline V gene lookup returns CDR1 SEHNR and CDR2 FQNEAQ (reference sequence). The CDR3 is 15 amino acids.

This clone was counted only a few times. The rearrangement links TRBV30 to TRBJ2-7; D may be TRBD1 (5 bases). CDR1 and CDR2 from the germline V gene are GTSNPN and SVGIG (reference sequence). This CDR3 comprises 15 residues. V was clipped by 0 bases and J by 0 bases, with 12 bases between them. The DNA of the CDR3 is TGTGCCTGGAGTGTAGGGGCCGATAGCTCCTACGAGCAGTACTTC. Translated: CAWSVGADSSYEQYF. The full variable domain, with the rest looked up from reference TRBV30 and TRBJ2-7, is SQTIHQWPATLVQPVGSPLSLECTVEGTSNPNLYWYRQAAGRGLQLLFYSVGIGQISSEVPQNLSASRPQDRQFILSSKKLLLSDSGFYLCAWSVGADSSYEQYFGPGTRLTVT.

The chain links TRBV30 to TRBJ1-2; D perhaps matches TRBD1 (5 bases). Germline assignment: CDR1 GTSNPN and CDR2 SVGIG (reference sequence). This CDR3 is built from 14 residues. Trimming pared 0 bases from V and 1 base from J, leaving 9 bases between. This CDR3 is CAWSVDSGNYGYTF. CDR3 DNA: TGTGCCTGGAGTGTAGACAGTGGTAACTATGGCTACACCTTC. Full variable domain (missing parts from reference TRBV30 and TRBJ1-2): SQTIHQWPATLVQPVGSPLSLECTVEGTSNPNLYWYRQAAGRGLQLLFYSVGIGQISSEVPQNLSASRPQDRQFILSSKKLLLSDSGFYLCAWSVDSGNYGYTFGSGTRLTVV.

The genes are TRBV5-1 and TRBJ2-7; the D gene is possibly TRBD2 (5 bases). Germline assignment: CDR1 SGHRS and CDR2 YFSETQ. The CDR3 spans 16 residues. Trimming took 7 bases from V and 4 from J, leaving 24 bases between them. As DNA, the CDR3 is TGCGCCAGCGGCCCCCCGGGGTCTAGATCTCTTTACGAGCAGTACTTC. Translating gives CASGPPGSRSLYEQYF. Full variable domain (remainder filled in from reference TRBV5-1 and TRBJ2-7): KAGVTQTPRYLIKTRGQQVTLSCSPISGHRSVSWYQQTPGQGLQFLFEYFSETQRNKGNFPGRFSGRQFSNSRSEMNVSTLELGDSALYLCASGPPGSRSLYEQYFGPGTRLTVT.

V is TRBV18 and J is TRBJ1-1; D is possibly TRBD1 (6 bases). Germline V gives CDR1 KGHSH, CDR2 LQKENI. The V and J ends lost 2 bases and 0 bases respectively, with 16 bases between them. This CDR3 region has 17 residues. The CDR3 spells CASSPVRGGLVNTEAFF. For the CDR3, the DNA is TGTGCCAGCTCACCAGTTAGGGGGGGACTAGTGAACACTGAAGCTTTCTTT.

A single count supports this clone. The V call is TRBV29-1, the J call TRBJ2-7; possibly TRBD1 for D (5 bases). V lost 4 bases, J lost 0 bases, and 10 bases lay in between. The CDR3 spans 13 residues. Germline assignment: CDR1 SQVTM and CDR2 ANQGSEA. This CDR3 is CSVGTGPSYEQYF. The CDR3 nucleotides are TGCAGCGTTGGAACAGGCCCCTCCTACGAGCAGTACTTC.

The chain has TRBV28 and TRBJ1-1; TRBD1 matches at 7 bases. This CDR3 is 16 amino acids long. The J segment lost 2 bases and the V segment lost 3 bases, leaving 9 bases of the junction unmatched. Germline lookup yields CDR1 MDHEN and CDR2 SYDVKM. The CDR3 sequence: CASSFGTEWGNTEAFF. The CDR3 DNA is TGTGCCAGCAGTTTCGGGACAGAATGGGGAAACACTGAAGCTTTCTTT.

The DNA of the CDR3 is TGTGCCAGCAGCCCCGCTGGGCGGCCGGGGGGAGGCTACACCTTC. It codes for CASSPAGRPGGGYTF. The V and J genes are TRBV5-4 and TRBJ1-2; possibly TRBD1 for D (5 bases). V was cut by 4 bases and J by 8 bases, with 21 bases left in between. CDR3 length: 15 amino acids. Germline V gene sequence: CDR1 SGHNT, CDR2 YYREEE (reference sequence).

The chain employs TRBV11-2 and TRBJ1-5, with D tentatively TRBD1 (6 bases). The CDR3 contains 15 residues. The V and J ends lost 1 base and 6 bases respectively, with 13 bases between them. Germline values: CDR1 SGHAT, CDR2 FQNNGV. For the CDR3, the DNA is TGTGCCAGCAGCTTAGGGGACAAATCAGGTCAGCCCCAGCATTTT. Protein: CASSLGDKSGQPQHF.

CDR3 sequence (DNA): TGTGCCAGCAGCCCACGACAGGGTGGCTACACCTTC. Amino acid sequence: CASSPRQGGYTF. The rearrangement joins TRBV7-6 to TRBJ1-2; 7 bases map to TRBD1. Germline values: CDR1 SGHVS, CDR2 FNYEAQ. V lost 5 bases, J lost 7 bases, and 4 bases stayed unmatched. The CDR3 loop spans 12 amino acids. The variable domain in full, completed from reference TRBV7-6 and TRBJ1-2, reads GAGVSQSPRYKVTKRGQDVALRCDPISGHVSLYWYRQALGQGPEFLTYFNYEAQQDKSGLPNDRFSAERPEGSISTLTIQRTEQRDSAMYRCASSPRQGGYTFGSGTRLTVV.

The gene calls are TRBV11-2 and TRBJ2-5; unclear D gene. The J call could be wrong; TRBJ2-7 is a better fit for the DNA end. CDR3 size: 12 residues. In germline, CDR1 is SGHAT, CDR2 FQNNGV. CDR3 amino acids: CASSLALYEQYF. CDR3 DNA: TGTGCCAGCAGCTTAGCCCTCTACGAGCAGTACTTC.

This clone showed up just once. The V call is TRBV27, the J call TRBJ2-3; 14 bases are a match to TRBD2. The V gene end was trimmed by 7 bases and the J gene end by 1 base; junction bases not matched to a gene: 10. The CDR3 runs 18 residues. Germline CDR1 reads MNHEY; CDR2 reads SMNVEV (reference sequence). CDR3 in amino acids: CASTMGLAGVRGTDTQYF. The CDR3 DNA reads TGTGCCAGCACCATGGGACTAGCGGGAGTTAGGGGCACAGATACGCAGTATTTT.

This clone was observed a few times. This chain uses TRBV5-6 with TRBJ1-6, with a tentative D call TRBD1 (5 bases). V was trimmed by 0 bases and J by 6 bases, leaving 13 bases between them. CDR3 length equals 16 residues. The germline V gene encodes CDR1 SGHDT and CDR2 YYEEEE. DNA for the CDR3: TGTGCCAGCAGCTTGGGGGCGGGGGACGGTAATTCACCCCTCCACTTT. It codes for CASSLGAGDGNSPLHF.

This clone was seen ten or more times. One end of the junction is discordant with germline, which a read error may explain. V is TRBV6-1 and J is TRBJ2-1; D possibly corresponds to TRBD2 (6 bases). Looked up from germline, CDR1 is MNHNS and CDR2 is SASEGT. The CDR3 totals 15 residues. CDR3 loop: CASSEEVGGLNEQFF. In nucleotides, the CDR3 is TGTGCCAGCAGCGAAGAGGTGGGGGGACTCAATGAGCAGTTCTTC.

V and J are TRBV7-2 and TRBJ2-5; 10 bases are shared with TRBD1. The CDR3 sequence is 16 residues long. In germline, CDR1 is SGHTA, CDR2 FQGNSA. Trimming cost V 1 base and J 2 bases; bases outside gene matches: 4. In nucleotides, the CDR3 is TGTGCCAGCAGCTTAGTTGGGACAGGGGAACAAGAGACCCAGTACTTC. Translated: CASSLVGTGEQETQYF.

The chain employs TRBV30 and TRBJ1-1, with D possibly TRBD1 on 5 matching bases. V was pared by 2 bases and J by 7 bases, with 8 bases between. Germline V gene sequence: CDR1 GTSNPN, CDR2 SVGIG (reference sequence). The CDR3 is 11 amino acids. The CDR3 DNA sequence: TGTGCCTGGAGTAAGGGGCGTGAAGCTTTCTTT. Translated, it gives CAWSKGREAFF.

This clone was seen just once. The chain combines TRBV4-3 with TRBJ2-2, with D perhaps matching TRBD1 (5 bases). The CDR3 length is 17 residues. Germline V lookup: CDR1 LGHNA, CDR2 YSLEER. Deletions cut 3 bases from V and 1 base from J, with 15 bases between. The CDR3 protein is CASSQSKGSQNTGELFF. CDR3 DNA sequence: TGCGCCAGCAGCCAGTCCAAGGGGTCGCAGAACACCGGGGAGCTGTTTTTT.

The DNA of the CDR3 is TGTGCCAGCAGCTTGGGGGGACAGGGCTACGAGCAGTACTTC. Its translation: CASSLGGQGYEQYF. The chain is built from TRBV5-4 and TRBJ2-7; 9 bases are a match to TRBD1. This CDR3 is built from 14 residues. J lost 3 bases, V lost 0 bases, and 1 base had no gene match. CDR1 and CDR2 from the germline V gene are SGHNT and YYREEE (reference sequence).

The rearrangement uses TRBV4-1 and TRBJ1-5, with D maybe TRBD1 (5 bases). The CDR3 contains 15 residues. The germline V gene has CDR1 MGHRA and CDR2 YSYEKL. The V end was cut by 3 bases, the J end by 4 bases, with 13 bases between. The CDR3 coding sequence is TGCGCCAGCAGCCAGCTGGGTCCAGGGAATCAGCCCCAGCATTTT. Its translation: CASSQLGPGNQPQHF.